This T cell receptor beta chain was recovered during a study of T cells in localized non-small cell lung cancer. The table lists this clone with a few counts. CDR1 and CDR2 (germline): SNHLY, FYNNEI. The CDR3 is 14 residues long. V lost 4 bases to trimming and J lost 5 bases; unmatched junction nucleotides: 1. The protocol was immunoSEQ multiplex PCR, while the TCRdb copy is restricted to in-frame clones and leaves out a portion. The sample has approximately 41,000 clones, approximately 90% seen once. Sequenced here: peripheral blood, sampled before any cancer treatment. The V call is TRBV2, the J call TRBJ1-5, with TRBD1 matching 11 bases. The source of this sequence is a woman aged 18-50 years with stage III lung adenocarcinoma. DNA of the CDR3: TGTGCCAGCAGTGTGGGACAGGGGGATCAGCCCCAGCATTTT. It yields the protein CASSVGQGDQPQHF.